The following is a TCR beta chain sequence with its context. Molecular barcoding with unique molecular identifiers was used for the TCRbeta library. TCRdb reanalysed the PCR reads using MiXCR and keeps one entry per CDR3 protein. The sample has about 500,000 distinct CDR3 sequences; 32% are singletons. This specimen belongs to a study of T-cell reconstitution after alpha-beta-depleted transplantation in children. V gave up 6 bases and J gave up 6 bases, with 11 bases separating them. Germline CDR1 and CDR2: DFQATT and SNEGSKA (reference sequence). This CDR3 is built from 11 residues. This chain joins TRBV20-1 and TRBJ1-2; D might be TRBD1 (5 bases). The sequencing used PBMCs from the stem cell graft donor, collected from the stem cell graft. The origin of this receptor is a human donor who donated a stem cell graft to a child with aplastic anemia. CDR3 loop: CSAREGHGYTF. The CDR3 DNA sequence: TGCAGTGCCCGGGAGGGGCATGGCTACACCTTC.